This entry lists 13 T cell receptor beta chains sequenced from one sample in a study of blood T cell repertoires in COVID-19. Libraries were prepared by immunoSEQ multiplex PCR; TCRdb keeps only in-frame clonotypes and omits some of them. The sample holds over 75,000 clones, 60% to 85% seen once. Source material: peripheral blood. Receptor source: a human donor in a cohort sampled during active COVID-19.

The CDR3 DNA sequence: TGTGCCAGCAGCCCCAGGGGTGTTGATACTGAAGCTTTCTTT. It specifies CASSPRGVDTEAFF. The V and J genes are TRBV9 and TRBJ1-1; maybe TRBD1 (6 bases). Trimming removed 4 bases at V and 5 bases at J, with 15 bases between. CDR3 size: 14 residues. In germline, CDR1 is SGDLS, CDR2 YYNGEE.

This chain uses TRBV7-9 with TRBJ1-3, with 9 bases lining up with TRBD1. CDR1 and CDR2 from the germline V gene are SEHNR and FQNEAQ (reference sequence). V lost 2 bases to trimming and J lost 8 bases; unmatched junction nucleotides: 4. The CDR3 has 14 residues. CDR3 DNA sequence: TGTGCCAGCAGCTTACAGGACAGGGGTTACACCATATATTTT. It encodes CASSLQDRGYTIYF.

CDR3 bases: TGCACCAGCAGGGACAGGGAGGCTTTCTTT. This translates into CTSRDREAFF. This chain connects TRBV1 to TRBJ1-1; the D segment call TRBD1 is taken from the table without a DNA check. TRBV1 is a documented pseudogene. CDR3 length: 10 residues.

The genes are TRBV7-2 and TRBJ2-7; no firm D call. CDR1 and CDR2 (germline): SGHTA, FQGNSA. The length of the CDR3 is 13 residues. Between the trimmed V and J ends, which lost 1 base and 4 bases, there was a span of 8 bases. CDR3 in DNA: TGTGCCAGCAGCTTAGAACAATCATACGAGCAGTACGTC. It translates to CASSLEQSYEQYV.

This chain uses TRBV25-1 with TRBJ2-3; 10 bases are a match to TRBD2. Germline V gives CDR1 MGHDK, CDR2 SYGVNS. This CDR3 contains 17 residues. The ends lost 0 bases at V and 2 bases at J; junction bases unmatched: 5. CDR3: CASSEYGAGGITDTQYF. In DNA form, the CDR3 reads TGTGCCAGCAGTGAATATGGAGCGGGGGGGATCACAGATACGCAGTATTTT.

The CDR3 loop is CASSQDPGGDEKLFF. CDR3 DNA: TGCGCCAGCAGCCAAGATCCGGGGGGGGATGAAAAACTGTTTTTT. The chain has TRBV4-3 and TRBJ1-4; tentatively, D is TRBD1 (5 bases). The CDR3 totals 15 residues. Deletions cut 0 bases from V and 6 bases from J, with 11 bases between. Germline assignment: CDR1 LGHNA and CDR2 YSLEER.

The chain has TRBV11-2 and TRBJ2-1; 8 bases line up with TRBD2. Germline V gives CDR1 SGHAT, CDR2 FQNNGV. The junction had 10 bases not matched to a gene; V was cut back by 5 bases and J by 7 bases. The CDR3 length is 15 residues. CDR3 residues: CASSPGLGVINEQFF. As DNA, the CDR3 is TGTGCCAGCAGCCCGGGACTAGGAGTGATAAATGAGCAGTTCTTC.

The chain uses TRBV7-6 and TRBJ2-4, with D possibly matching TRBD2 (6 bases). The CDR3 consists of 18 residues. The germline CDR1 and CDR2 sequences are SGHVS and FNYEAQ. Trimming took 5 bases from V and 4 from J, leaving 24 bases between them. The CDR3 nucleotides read TGTGCCAGCAGCCCAGGCCCTTCGGAGGGATACAGAAAAAACATTCAGTACTTC. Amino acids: CASSPGPSEGYRKNIQYF.

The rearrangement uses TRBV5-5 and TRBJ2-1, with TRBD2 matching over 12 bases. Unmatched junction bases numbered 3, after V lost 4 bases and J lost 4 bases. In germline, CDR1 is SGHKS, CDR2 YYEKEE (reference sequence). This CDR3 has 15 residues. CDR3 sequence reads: CASSPGLAGYNEQFF. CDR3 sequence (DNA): TGTGCCAGCAGCCCAGGACTAGCGGGGTACAATGAGCAGTTCTTC.

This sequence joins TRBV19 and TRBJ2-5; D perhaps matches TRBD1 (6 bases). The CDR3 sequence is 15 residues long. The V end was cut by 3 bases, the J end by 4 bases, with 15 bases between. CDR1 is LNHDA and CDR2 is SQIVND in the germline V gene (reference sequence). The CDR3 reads CASSMGRGWGETQYF. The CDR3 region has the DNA TGTGCCAGTAGTATGGGCAGGGGATGGGGAGAGACCCAGTACTTC.

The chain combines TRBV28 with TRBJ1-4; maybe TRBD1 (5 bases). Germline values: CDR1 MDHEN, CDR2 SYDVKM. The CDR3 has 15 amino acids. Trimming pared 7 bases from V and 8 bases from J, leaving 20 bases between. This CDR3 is CASNPGEKLNEKLFF. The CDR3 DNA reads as TGTGCCAGCAATCCGGGGGAAAAGCTTAACGAAAAACTGTTTTTT.

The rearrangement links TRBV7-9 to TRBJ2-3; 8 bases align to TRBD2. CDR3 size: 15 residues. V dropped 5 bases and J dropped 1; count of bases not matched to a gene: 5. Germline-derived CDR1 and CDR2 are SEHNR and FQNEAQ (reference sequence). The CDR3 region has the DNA TGTGCCAGCAGCCAGGGAGCGGGGGGCACAGATACGCAGTATTTT. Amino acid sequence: CASSQGAGGTDTQYF.

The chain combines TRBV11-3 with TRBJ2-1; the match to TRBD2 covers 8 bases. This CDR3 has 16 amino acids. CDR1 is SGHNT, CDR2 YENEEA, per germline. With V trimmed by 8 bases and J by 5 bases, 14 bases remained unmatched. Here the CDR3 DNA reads TGTGCCAGCGAGACTCACGGCGGGAGGCCACACAATGAGCAGTTCTTC. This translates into CASETHGGRPHNEQFF.